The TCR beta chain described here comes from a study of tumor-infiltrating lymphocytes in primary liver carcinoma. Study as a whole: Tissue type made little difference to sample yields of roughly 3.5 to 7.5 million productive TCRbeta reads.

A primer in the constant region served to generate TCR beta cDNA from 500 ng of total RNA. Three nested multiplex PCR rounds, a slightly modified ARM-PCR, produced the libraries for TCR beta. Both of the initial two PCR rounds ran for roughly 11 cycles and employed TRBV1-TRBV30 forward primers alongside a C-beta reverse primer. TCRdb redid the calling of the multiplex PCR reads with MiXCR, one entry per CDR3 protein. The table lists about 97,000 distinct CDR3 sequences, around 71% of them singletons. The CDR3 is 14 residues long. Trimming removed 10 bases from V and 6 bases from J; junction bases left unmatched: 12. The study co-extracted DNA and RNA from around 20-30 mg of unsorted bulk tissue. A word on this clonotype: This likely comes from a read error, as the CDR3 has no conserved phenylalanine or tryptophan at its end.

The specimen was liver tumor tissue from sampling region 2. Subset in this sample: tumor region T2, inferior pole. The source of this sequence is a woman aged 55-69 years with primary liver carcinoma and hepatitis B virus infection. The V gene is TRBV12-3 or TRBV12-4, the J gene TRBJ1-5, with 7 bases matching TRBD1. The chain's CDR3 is CANTIGGIGQPQHL. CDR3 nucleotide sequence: TGTGCCAACACAATAGGGGGCATCGGTCAGCCCCAGCATTTA.